This is a list of T cell receptor beta chains from one sample in a study of blood T cells in healthy people across ages. Using its own MiXCR run on the 5' RACE reads, TCRdb lists one record per CDR3 protein. Of some 1.5 million distinct CDR3 sequences listed, 28% are singletons. The source material was blood. The receptors shown here come from a woman under 40 in good health. CDR3s include the opening cysteine and the closing phenylalanine or tryptophan. The order of the fields is J gene, D gene, V gene, clone size, CDR3 protein, CDR3 DNA. The D gene is left open where the match is weak. Clone size is stated in some rows and not others, as once, few, many or a class when expanded.

J gene: TRBJ2-7
D gene: .
V gene: TRBV6-2/TRBV6-3
clone size: few
CDR3 protein: CASRRPYEQYF
CDR3 DNA: TGTGCCAGCAGGCGCCCTTACGAGCAGTACTTC

J gene: TRBJ2-5
D gene: TRBD2
V gene: TRBV7-2
clone size: .
CDR3 protein: CASSWGTSGEGETQYF
CDR3 DNA: TGTGCCAGCAGCTGGGGGACTAGCGGGGAAGGGGAGACCCAGTACTTC

J gene: TRBJ2-2
D gene: .
V gene: TRBV12-5
clone size: .
CDR3 protein: CASGLEAVAGELFF
CDR3 DNA: TGTGCTAGTGGTTTGGAGGCAGTAGCCGGGGAGCTGTTTTTT

J gene: TRBJ2-5
D gene: TRBD2
V gene: TRBV7-9
clone size: .
CDR3 protein: CASSYTSGGAEETQYF
CDR3 DNA: TGTGCCAGCAGCTACACTAGCGGGGGGGCCGAAGAGACCCAGTACTTC

J gene: TRBJ2-5
D gene: TRBD2
V gene: TRBV6-5
clone size: .
CDR3 protein: CASTPGGSAAAQYF
CDR3 DNA: TGTGCCAGCACCCCGGGGGGGTCCGCAGCAGCCCAGTACTTC

J gene: TRBJ2-7
D gene: TRBD1
V gene: TRBV5-1
clone size: many
CDR3 protein: CASSKDREQNYEQYF
CDR3 DNA: TGCGCCAGCAGCAAAGACAGGGAGCAGAACTACGAGCAGTACTTC

J gene: TRBJ1-2
D gene: .
V gene: TRBV20-1
clone size: few
CDR3 protein: CSAPRGTRIGYTF
CDR3 DNA: TGCAGTGCTCCTCGGGGGACTCGGATCGGCTACACCTTC

J gene: TRBJ1-1
D gene: .
V gene: TRBV11-2
clone size: .
CDR3 protein: CASSGEENTEAFF
CDR3 DNA: TGTGCCAGCAGTGGGGAGGAGAACACTGAAGCTTTCTTT

J gene: TRBJ2-3
D gene: .
V gene: TRBV4-1
clone size: few
CDR3 protein: CASSQDAGRGSTDTQYF
CDR3 DNA: TGCGCCAGCAGCCAAGATGCGGGTAGGGGTAGCACAGATACGCAGTATTTT

J gene: TRBJ2-7
D gene: .
V gene: TRBV5-1
clone size: few
CDR3 protein: CASSLGPPSSYEQYF
CDR3 DNA: TGCGCCAGCAGCTTGGGACCCCCTAGCTCCTACGAGCAGTACTTC

J gene: TRBJ2-7
D gene: TRBD1
V gene: TRBV4-1
clone size: few
CDR3 protein: CASSTRQGYYEQYF
CDR3 DNA: TGCGCCAGCAGCACGAGACAGGGATACTACGAGCAGTACTTC

J gene: TRBJ1-4
D gene: TRBD1
V gene: TRBV29-1
clone size: many
CDR3 protein: CSVEWTGTNEKLFF
CDR3 DNA: TGCAGCGTCGAATGGACAGGAACTAATGAAAAACTGTTTTTT

J gene: TRBJ2-5
D gene: TRBD2
V gene: TRBV2
clone size: few
CDR3 protein: CASSEARLAGEETQYF
CDR3 DNA: TGTGCCAGCAGTGAAGCGCGGCTAGCGGGAGAAGAGACCCAGTACTTC

J gene: TRBJ2-7
D gene: .
V gene: TRBV2
clone size: .
CDR3 protein: CASNGRLRDIFSYEQYF
CDR3 DNA: TGTGCCAGCAACGGGCGACTTCGGGACATATTTTCCTACGAGCAGTACTTC

J gene: TRBJ1-2
D gene: .
V gene: TRBV4-3
clone size: .
CDR3 protein: CASSQDRTASYGGYTF
CDR3 DNA: TGCGCCAGCAGCCAAGATAGGACCGCCTCGTATGGAGGCTACACCTTC

J gene: TRBJ1-3
D gene: .
V gene: TRBV12-3/TRBV12-4
clone size: few
CDR3 protein: CASSLGVPGNTIYF
CDR3 DNA: TGTGCCAGCAGTTTAGGAGTACCTGGAAACACCATATATTTT

J gene: TRBJ2-7
D gene: .
V gene: TRBV28
clone size: .
CDR3 protein: CASTPGQGHEQYF
CDR3 DNA: TGTGCCAGCACCCCGGGACAAGGCCACGAGCAGTACTTC

J gene: TRBJ2-3
D gene: TRBD2
V gene: TRBV7-8
clone size: few
CDR3 protein: CASRRTSGRNSTDTQYF
CDR3 DNA: TGTGCCAGCAGGAGGACTAGCGGGAGGAATAGCACAGATACGCAGTATTTT

J gene: TRBJ1-1
D gene: TRBD1
V gene: TRBV29-1
clone size: .
CDR3 protein: CSSTGLNTEAFF
CDR3 DNA: TGCAGCTCGACAGGGTTGAACACTGAAGCTTTCTTT

J gene: TRBJ2-7
D gene: TRBD1
V gene: TRBV6-1
clone size: .
CDR3 protein: CASTRTGTASYEQYF
CDR3 DNA: TGTGCCAGCACCCGGACCGGGACAGCTTCCTACGAGCAGTACTTC

J gene: TRBJ1-3
D gene: .
V gene: TRBV6-2/TRBV6-3
clone size: .
CDR3 protein: CASSYQRGNTIYF
CDR3 DNA: TGTGCCAGCAGTTACCAACGGGGAAACACCATATACTTT

J gene: TRBJ2-7
D gene: .
V gene: TRBV29-1
clone size: many
CDR3 protein: CSVVGQPYEQYF
CDR3 DNA: TGCAGCGTTGTTGGACAGCCCTACGAGCAGTACTTC

J gene: TRBJ2-7
D gene: TRBD1
V gene: TRBV7-9
clone size: many
CDR3 protein: CASSLEAGGGEQYF
CDR3 DNA: TGTGCCAGCAGCTTAGAAGCAGGGGGCGGCGAGCAGTACTTC

J gene: TRBJ2-1
D gene: TRBD2
V gene: TRBV20-1
clone size: .
CDR3 protein: CSARLAGSGEQFF
CDR3 DNA: TGCAGTGCTAGACTAGCGGGATCGGGTGAGCAGTTCTTC

J gene: TRBJ2-7
D gene: .
V gene: TRBV6-1
clone size: many
CDR3 protein: CASSENGYEQYF
CDR3 DNA: TGTGCCAGCAGTGAAAACGGTTACGAGCAGTACTTC

J gene: TRBJ1-4
D gene: .
V gene: TRBV20-1
clone size: many
CDR3 protein: CSARIPTNEKLFF
CDR3 DNA: TGCAGTGCTAGGATCCCAACTAATGAAAAACTGTTTTTT

J gene: TRBJ2-7
D gene: .
V gene: TRBV20-1
clone size: .
CDR3 protein: CSAVIPEGIAYEQYF
CDR3 DNA: TGCAGTGCTGTAATCCCGGAGGGAATTGCCTACGAGCAGTACTTC

J gene: TRBJ2-5
D gene: .
V gene: TRBV6-5
clone size: .
CDR3 protein: CASSYSVEGKQTQYF
CDR3 DNA: TGTGCCAGCAGTTACTCGGTTGAAGGGAAACAGACCCAGTACTTC

J gene: TRBJ2-7
D gene: TRBD2
V gene: TRBV3-1
clone size: .
CDR3 protein: CAGSQRGDYEQYF
CDR3 DNA: TGTGCCGGCAGCCAGCGGGGAGATTACGAGCAGTACTTC

J gene: TRBJ2-5
D gene: .
V gene: TRBV2
clone size: few
CDR3 protein: CASSDGYQETQYF
CDR3 DNA: TGTGCCAGCAGTGACGGATATCAAGAGACCCAGTACTTC

J gene: TRBJ2-7
D gene: .
V gene: TRBV30
clone size: .
CDR3 protein: CAWSNSEQYYEQYF
CDR3 DNA: TGTGCCTGGAGTAATTCGGAGCAGTACTACGAGCAGTACTTC

J gene: TRBJ2-7
D gene: .
V gene: TRBV10-3
clone size: few
CDR3 protein: CAIGATGRVYEQYF
CDR3 DNA: TGTGCCATCGGCGCTACAGGGAGGGTTTACGAGCAGTACTTC

J gene: TRBJ2-7
D gene: TRBD1
V gene: TRBV14
clone size: .
CDR3 protein: CASSRPGQTSYEQYF
CDR3 DNA: TGTGCCAGCAGCCGTCCGGGACAGACTTCCTACGAGCAGTACTTC

J gene: TRBJ2-1
D gene: TRBD2
V gene: TRBV5-6
clone size: few
CDR3 protein: CASSRPPGTSPNGEQFF
CDR3 DNA: TGTGCCAGCAGCCGCCCGCCCGGGACTAGCCCTAATGGGGAGCAGTTCTTC

J gene: TRBJ1-2
D gene: TRBD1
V gene: TRBV29-1
clone size: many
CDR3 protein: CSAETGEYGYTF
CDR3 DNA: TGCAGCGCCGAGACAGGGGAGTATGGCTACACCTTC

J gene: TRBJ2-3
D gene: .
V gene: TRBV6-5
clone size: few
CDR3 protein: CASREGVTDTQYF
CDR3 DNA: TGTGCCAGCAGGGAAGGGGTCACAGATACGCAGTATTTT

J gene: TRBJ1-2
D gene: .
V gene: TRBV4-3
clone size: many
CDR3 protein: CASSQGRGGGHGYTF
CDR3 DNA: TGCGCCAGCAGCCAAGGGAGGGGCGGAGGGCATGGCTACACCTTC

J gene: TRBJ1-2
D gene: TRBD1
V gene: TRBV5-5
clone size: .
CDR3 protein: CASSSIVGTGVYGYTF
CDR3 DNA: TGTGCCAGCAGCTCAATAGTGGGGACAGGCGTCTATGGCTACACCTTC

J gene: TRBJ2-7
D gene: .
V gene: TRBV6-5
clone size: many
CDR3 protein: CASSPGGSKVAEQYF
CDR3 DNA: TGTGCCAGCAGTCCCGGGGGTTCAAAGGTCGCCGAGCAGTACTTC

J gene: TRBJ2-1
D gene: .
V gene: TRBV7-2
clone size: few
CDR3 protein: CASSPVEGRGNEQFF
CDR3 DNA: TGTGCCAGCAGCCCCGTCGAGGGCCGAGGGAATGAGCAGTTCTTC

J gene: TRBJ2-2
D gene: .
V gene: TRBV7-2
clone size: .
CDR3 protein: CASSLSGYTGELFF
CDR3 DNA: TGTGCCAGCAGCTTAAGTGGTTACACCGGGGAGCTGTTTTTT

J gene: TRBJ2-2
D gene: .
V gene: TRBV19
clone size: once
CDR3 protein: CASSMGEGNTGELFF
CDR3 DNA: TGTGCCAGTAGTATGGGCGAGGGGAACACCGGGGAGCTGTTTTTT

J gene: TRBJ2-7
D gene: .
V gene: TRBV6-5
clone size: few
CDR3 protein: CASRRTGNSGEQYF
CDR3 DNA: TGTGCCAGCAGACGCACAGGGAACTCAGGCGAGCAGTACTTC

J gene: TRBJ2-1
D gene: TRBD2
V gene: TRBV6-1
clone size: few
CDR3 protein: CASSVLAGGLDEQFF
CDR3 DNA: TGTGCCAGCAGTGTTCTAGCGGGGGGGCTCGATGAGCAGTTCTTC

J gene: TRBJ1-2
D gene: .
V gene: TRBV4-1
clone size: .
CDR3 protein: CASSQEGQGGRGYTF
CDR3 DNA: TGCGCCAGCAGCCAAGAAGGCCAGGGTGGTAGGGGCTACACCTTC

J gene: TRBJ1-5
D gene: TRBD1
V gene: TRBV28
clone size: .
CDR3 protein: CATYHRDRGSQPQHF
CDR3 DNA: TGTGCCACCTACCACCGGGACAGGGGTAGTCAGCCCCAGCATTTT

J gene: TRBJ2-1
D gene: .
V gene: TRBV29-1
clone size: many
CDR3 protein: CSAVASNEQFF
CDR3 DNA: TGCAGCGCCGTGGCTAGCAATGAGCAGTTCTTC

J gene: TRBJ2-5
D gene: TRBD2
V gene: TRBV20-1
clone size: many
CDR3 protein: CSVMREGRSQETQYF
CDR3 DNA: TGCAGTGTAATGCGGGAGGGCCGGTCCCAAGAGACCCAGTACTTC

J gene: TRBJ2-5
D gene: TRBD1
V gene: TRBV5-1
clone size: .
CDR3 protein: CASSLATGAIFPTF
CDR3 DNA: TGCGCCAGCAGCTTGGCTACAGGGGCAATTTTCCCTACCTTC

J gene: TRBJ2-1
D gene: .
V gene: TRBV30
clone size: few
CDR3 protein: CAWRGGQGSYNEQFF
CDR3 DNA: TGTGCCTGGAGGGGCGGTCAGGGTTCCTACAATGAGCAGTTCTTC

J gene: TRBJ2-1
D gene: .
V gene: TRBV6-5
clone size: few
CDR3 protein: CASSYVGRRSSYNEQFF
CDR3 DNA: TGTGCCAGCAGTTACGTAGGGCGACGGAGCTCCTACAATGAGCAGTTCTTC

J gene: TRBJ2-1
D gene: TRBD1
V gene: TRBV24-1
clone size: many
CDR3 protein: CATSDRGGEQFF
CDR3 DNA: TGTGCCACCAGTGACCGAGGGGGCGAGCAGTTCTTC

J gene: TRBJ2-1
D gene: .
V gene: TRBV6-2/TRBV6-3
clone size: once
CDR3 protein: CASSSDARPMDEQFF
CDR3 DNA: TGTGCCAGTAGTTCGGACGCGCGGCCTATGGATGAGCAGTTCTTC

J gene: TRBJ2-5
D gene: .
V gene: TRBV27
clone size: .
CDR3 protein: CATSDGRDAIGTQYF
CDR3 DNA: TGTGCCACCAGTGATGGCCGGGACGCCATAGGGACCCAGTACTTC

J gene: TRBJ2-7
D gene: TRBD2
V gene: TRBV3-1
clone size: .
CDR3 protein: CASSRGLAGTSYEQYF
CDR3 DNA: TGTGCCAGCAGCCGAGGACTAGCGGGAACCTCCTACGAGCAGTACTTC

J gene: TRBJ2-3
D gene: TRBD1
V gene: TRBV13
clone size: few
CDR3 protein: CASSHTGTGVLSDTQYF
CDR3 DNA: TGTGCCAGCAGCCATACCGGGACAGGGGTGTTGTCAGATACGCAGTATTTT

J gene: TRBJ2-3
D gene: .
V gene: TRBV7-2
clone size: .
CDR3 protein: CASSLAGRVDTQYF
CDR3 DNA: TGTGCCAGCAGCTTAGCGGGACGGGTTGATACGCAGTATTTT

J gene: TRBJ1-5
D gene: .
V gene: TRBV7-9
clone size: few
CDR3 protein: CARSLVSGENQPQHF
CDR3 DNA: TGTGCCCGCAGCTTAGTGTCGGGGGAAAATCAGCCCCAGCATTTT

J gene: TRBJ2-3
D gene: TRBD2
V gene: TRBV6-1
clone size: .
CDR3 protein: CASSRLAGGLSGGTQYF
CDR3 DNA: TGTGCCAGCAGCCGTTTAGCGGGAGGGCTGAGCGGGGGGACGCAGTATTTT